This T cell receptor (beta chain) was obtained from a study of vaccination and CD4 T cells after COVID-19. With regard to this clonotype: What it binds is not known.

Sequence data for DNA of cultured CD4+ T cells were generated by the Oncomine TCR Beta short-read assay. MiXCR was run by TCRdb on the PCR reads, yielding one entry per CDR3 protein. In the table there are 3,400 or so distinct CDR3 sequences, nearly 25% of which are singletons. This CDR3 contains 15 residues. After removal of 3 bases from V and 3 bases from J, the junction contained 7 bases not matched to a gene. Per germline, CDR1 DFQATT and CDR2 SNEGSKA (reference sequence). As to treatment: roughly ten-day PBMC culture with coronavirus spike peptide pools or control peptides (ViraFEST assay). These CD4+ T cells came from approximately nine-day cultures by negative selection.

The clonotype originates from a human donor who had recovered from COVID-19. The rearrangement uses TRBV20-1 and TRBJ1-5, with 8 bases identical to TRBD1. Source: CD4+ T cells from blood, cultured in vitro, taken after SARS-CoV-2 vaccination. CDR3 sequence: CSASLRTGNNQPQHF. The CDR3 DNA is TGCAGTGCTAGTCTTCGGACAGGGAACAATCAGCCCCAGCATTTT.